This entry is about one TCR beta chain. The antigen is undetermined. The junction differs from germline at one of its ends, possibly a read error. The entry originates in a study of cytomegalovirus exposure and HLA in healthy donors. Per the germline V gene, CDR1 is SGHVS and CDR2 is FQNEAQ. CDR3 length equals 15 residues. The PCR was carried out with 60 Vbeta primers and 13 Jbeta primers. Sequenced by immunoSEQ multiplex PCR; TCRdb stores in-frame clones only, minus some. In the table there are approximately 100,000 clones, roughly 79% of which are singletons. Overall study results and limits: According to an earlier analysis, most TCR beta V segments yielded productive rearrangements about 87% or about 30% of the time. Rates of TCR association differed by HLA locus in a later analysis, with DRB1 highest and HLA-C lowest. TCR beta V- and J-gene trimming was later associated with a missense DCLRE1C variant.

The specimen sequenced was PBMCs. The source of this sequence is a man aged 40-55 years in good health and CMV-seronegative. The chain employs TRBV7-8 and TRBJ2-3; the match to TRBD1 covers 8 bases. This CDR3 is CVSSFNGQGADTQYF. DNA of the CDR3: TGTGTCAGCAGCTTTAATGGACAGGGCGCAGATACGCAGTATTTT. Variable domain in full (rest from reference TRBV7-8 and TRBJ2-3): GAGVSQSPRYKVAKRGQDVALRCDPISGHVSLFWYQQALGQGPEFLTYFQNEAQLDKSGLPSDRFFAERPEGSVSTLKIQRTQQEDSAVYLCVSSFNGQGADTQYFGPGTRLTVL.